This T cell receptor beta chain was recovered during a study of blood T cell repertoires in COVID-19. Across the whole study: Sites in the United States, Italy and Spain provided acute and convalescent COVID-19 samples. PBMCs, B-cell-depleted T cells, or T cells provided the cDNA or gDNA that made up the material.

In the study's own analysis: From reference gene primer amplification, estimates of nucleated cell counts were derived. Sequencing used immunoSEQ multiplex PCR; TCRdb keeps in-frame clones, though not all of them. From that table come the V and J calls and clone size; the DNA was used to work out D and trimming. The table lists about 98,000 clones, around 81% of them singletons, with about 4.3% in the top ten. The length of the CDR3 is 16 residues. V shed 5 bases and J 0 bases; nucleotides not matched to a gene: 8. Germline V lookup: CDR1 SEHNR, CDR2 FQNEAQ (reference sequence). Sequenced sample: peripheral blood. The V and J genes are TRBV7-9 and TRBJ1-1, with 8 bases lining up with TRBD1. The TCR sequence derives from a man in his sixties with acute or convalescent COVID-19. Written as DNA, the CDR3 is TGTGCCAGCAGCGCAGACGACAGGGGTATGAACACTGAAGCTTTCTTT. Its translation is CASSADDRGMNTEAFF.